The 3 T cell receptor beta chains below were found in one sample sequenced in a study of kidney transplant recipient with SARS-CoV-2 infection (dated by TCRdb to 2020 to 2022). The sequencing machine was an Illumina MiSeq. TCRdb reprocessing: public reads trimmed at Q25 with fastp, clones called with MiXCR, in-frame beta chains kept. When rows share a CDR3 protein, they turn into one entry using the most common DNA and genes. This sample gives some 220,000 distinct CDR3 sequences in total; more than 25% of them show up just once. Together, the top ten hold less than 8.5% of the sample. In light of the paper, this sample's time point label describes: pre-pandemic baseline sample and day 111 after first positive SARS-CoV-2 test. Sequencing was performed on a blood sample, taken at baseline and on day 111 from a kidney transplant recipient. Source of these receptors: a male patient in his thirties who had COVID-19 and was a kidney transplant recipient. Following transplantation, part of the T cell population may be supplied by the graft donor rather than the patient.

This clonotype was counted many times. The V and J genes are TRBV24-1 and TRBJ2-7; the match to TRBD1 covers 8 bases. From germline, CDR1 is KGHDR and CDR2 SFDVKD. The CDR3 sequence is 15 residues long. The V and J ends lost 4 bases and 5 bases, in that order; junction bases with no gene match: 9. CDR3 in DNA: TGTGCCACCAGTGACCCAGGACAGGGATCCAACGAGCAGTACTTC. Its translation is CATSDPGQGSNEQYF.

As regards this clonotype: A single base separates this from a much larger clone, so it may be a read error. Written as DNA, the CDR3 is TGTGCCAGCAGCGTAGAAGGGGGGCGTCAGCCCCAGCATTTT. Translated: CASSVEGGRQPQHF. The rearrangement joins TRBV9 to TRBJ1-5; tentative D call: TRBD1 (6 bases). CDR3 size: 14 residues. Trimming shortened V by 0 bases and J by 6 bases, and 10 bases separated the two germline ends. Germline V gene data show CDR1 as SGDLS and CDR2 as YYNGEE. The full variable domain, completed using reference TRBV9 and TRBJ1-5, is DSGVTQTPKHLITATGQRVTLRCSPRSGDLSVYWYQQSLDQGLQFLIQYYNGEERAKGNILERFSAQQFPDLHSELNLSSLELGDSALYFCASSVEGGRQPQHFGDGTRLSIL.

The rearrangement links TRBV10-1 to TRBJ1-2, with D hard to call. There are 17 residues in the CDR3. With 5 bases removed from V and 4 bases from J, the gap between germline ends came to 23 bases. CDR1 and CDR2 (germline): WNHNN, SYGVQD (reference sequence). The CDR3, as DNA: TGCGCCAGCAGTCCCCGTAGAAGATTGCGAAAGACCTATGGCTACACCTTC. Translation: CASSPRRRLRKTYGYTF.